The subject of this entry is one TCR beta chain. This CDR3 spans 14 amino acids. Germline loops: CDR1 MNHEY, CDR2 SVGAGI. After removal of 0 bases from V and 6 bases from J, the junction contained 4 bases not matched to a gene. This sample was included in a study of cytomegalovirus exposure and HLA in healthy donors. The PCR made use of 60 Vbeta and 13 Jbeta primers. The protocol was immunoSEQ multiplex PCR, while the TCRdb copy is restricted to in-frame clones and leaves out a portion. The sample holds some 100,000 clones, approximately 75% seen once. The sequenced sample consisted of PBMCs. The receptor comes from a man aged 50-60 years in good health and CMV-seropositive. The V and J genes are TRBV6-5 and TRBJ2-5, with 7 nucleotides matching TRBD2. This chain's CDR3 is CASSYSSGRQTQYF. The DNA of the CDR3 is TGTGCCAGCAGTTACTCTAGCGGGCGACAGACCCAGTACTTC.